The clone carrying this T cell receptor beta chain was found a few times. Its antigen remains unknown. Extraction and reverse transcription of RNA yielded cDNA as the sequencing template. Profiled with immunoSEQ multiplex PCR; TCRdb holds only in-frame clones, not every one. The sample includes 210,000 or so clones, more than 60% seen only once; the top ten take more than 0.95%. This entry belongs to a study of CD8+ T cells in alopecia areata. Points from the study as a whole: Scalp clonality dropped significantly under tofacitinib, as did expanded CD8+ top-100 clones.

Treatment defined: oral pan-JAK inhibitor, 5-10 mg twice daily. Looked up from germline, CDR1 is SQVTM and CDR2 is ANQGSEA. The CDR3 extends over 14 amino acids. Trimming left V 3 bases short and J 0 bases short, with 9 bases between. The receptor was derived from a human donor with alopecia areata. The chain links TRBV29-1 to TRBJ2-1, with D maybe TRBD1 (5 bases). The sample consisted of CD4+ T cells sorted from blood, taken at approximately week 45, from a patient treated with tofacitinib. The CDR3 protein is CSVDRQGSYNEQFF. As DNA, the CDR3 is TGCAGCGTTGATCGTCAGGGCTCCTACAATGAGCAGTTCTTC.